A selection of T cell receptor beta chains follows, all from one sample in a study of blood T cell repertoires in COVID-19. Assay: immunoSEQ multiplex PCR; the TCRdb copy retains only in-frame clones and omits some. Of about 260,000 clones in the sample, roughly 87% are singletons; the top ten hold about 0.64%. The material sequenced was peripheral blood. The source of these receptors is a human donor in a cohort sampled during active COVID-19. The CDR3 runs from the conserved cysteine through the conserved F or W. For some rows the clone size is stated as once, few or many, or as a class when expanded; others skip it.

abundance	v_gene	CDR3aa
NA	TRBV10-1	CATSAAGDGNQPQHF
NA	TRBV6-1	CASSELRETQYF
NA	TRBV27	CASSSRLAFPDTQYF
NA	TRBV4-3	CASSQVVDTSYEQYF
NA	TRBV5-1	CASSLAGANYEQYF
NA	TRBV5-1	CASSLAAVTNTGELFF
NA	TRBV27	CASSSTEVFGYGYTF
NA	TRBV6-5	CASSYRGQGGYEQYF
NA	TRBV28	CASSLIRTGTASSGETQYF
NA	TRBV7-2	CASSEASGGTGYGYTF
NA	TRBV15	CATSRGGNTNYGYTF
NA	TRBV2	CASSGTAEHEQYF
NA	TRBV30	CAWSLPAQGADTQYF
NA	TRBV27	CASSSTRPAQGIPRQPQHF
NA	TRBV9	CASSPLTDSYGYTF
once	TRBV10-2	CASSESSGGNTGELFF
NA	TRBV19	CASRASGRPGTSTDTQYF
NA	TRBV18	CASSPRGSPGIEGYTF
NA	TRBV5-1	CASSLDGGSSYNSPLHF
NA	TRBV30	CAWTEAGDEQYF
NA	TRBV11-2	CASSAGLAGEVYEQYF
NA	TRBV7-9	CASSLKGTDFYF
NA	TRBV9	CASSAGLAGDEQYF
NA	TRBV24-1	CATSDLRDRRYEQYF
NA	TRBV6-2/TRBV6-3	CASSYSVQGFETQYF
NA	TRBV5-1	CASSFNRGQNYEQYF